The rows below give T cell receptor beta chains drawn from one sample of a study of blood T cell repertoires in COVID-19. Assay used: immunoSEQ multiplex PCR; TCRdb lists only in-frame clones, some missing. In the table there are about 160,000 clones, nearly 80% of which are singletons. Sequenced sample: peripheral blood. The receptor source for this set is a woman over 75 with acute or convalescent COVID-19. Each CDR3 is given with its conserved first and last residue. D genes are given only for firm matches.

>TRBJ1-4|15|TRBV28|TRBD1
CASSLSGQGVEKLFF
TGTGCCAGCAGTTTATCCGGACAGGGTGTGGAAAAACTGTTTTTT
>TRBJ2-1|14|TRBV6-5|.
CASSYSRNYNEQFF
TGTGCCAGCAGTTACTCGCGGAACTACAATGAGCAGTTCTTC
>TRBJ2-7|15|TRBV6-5|.
CASSYSYQDDYEQYF
TGTGCCAGCAGTTACTCGTATCAGGATGACTACGAGCAGTACTTC
>TRBJ1-1|14|TRBV9|.
CASSVGPRNTEAFF
TGTGCCAGCAGCGTAGGGCCAAGGAACACTGAAGCTTTCTTT
>TRBJ1-5|14|TRBV19|.
CASKGGLKSQPQHF
TGTGCCAGTAAAGGGGGTTTAAAGAGTCAGCCCCAGCATTTT
>TRBJ2-3|17|TRBV7-6|TRBD1
CASSLRNRGQGTDTQYF
TGTGCCAGCAGCTTACGCAACAGGGGGCAGGGCACAGATACGCAGTATTTT
>TRBJ2-5|15|TRBV21-1|.
CASSTLAGGKETQYF
TGTGCCAGCAGCACCTTAGCGGGAGGTAAGGAGACCCAGTACTTC
>TRBJ2-1|14|TRBV19|TRBD1
CASSRGAGGEEQFF
TGTGCCAGTAGTAGGGGGGCAGGGGGCGAAGAGCAGTTCTTC
>TRBJ2-5|11|TRBV20-1|.
CSARLQETQYF
TGCAGTGCTAGACTCCAAGAGACCCAGTACTTC
>TRBJ2-3|12|TRBV14|.
CASSQARYTQYF
TGTGCCAGCAGCCAAGCTAGGTATACGCAGTATTTT